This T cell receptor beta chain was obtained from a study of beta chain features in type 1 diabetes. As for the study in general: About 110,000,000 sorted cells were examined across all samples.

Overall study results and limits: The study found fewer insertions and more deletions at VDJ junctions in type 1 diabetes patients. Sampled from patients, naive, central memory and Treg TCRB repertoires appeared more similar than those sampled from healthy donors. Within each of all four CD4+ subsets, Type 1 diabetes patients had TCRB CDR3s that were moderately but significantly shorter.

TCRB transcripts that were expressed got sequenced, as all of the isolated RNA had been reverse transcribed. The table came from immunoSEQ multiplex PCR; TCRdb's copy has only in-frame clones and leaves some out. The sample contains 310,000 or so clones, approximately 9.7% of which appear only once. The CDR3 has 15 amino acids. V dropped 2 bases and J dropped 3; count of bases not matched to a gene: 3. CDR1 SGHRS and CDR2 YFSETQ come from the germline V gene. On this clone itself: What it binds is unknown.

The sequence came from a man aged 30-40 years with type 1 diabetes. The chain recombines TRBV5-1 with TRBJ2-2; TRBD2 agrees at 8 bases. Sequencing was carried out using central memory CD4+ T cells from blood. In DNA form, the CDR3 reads TGCGCCAGCAGCTTTACTAGCGGCTACACCGGGGAGCTGTTTTTT. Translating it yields CASSFTSGYTGELFF. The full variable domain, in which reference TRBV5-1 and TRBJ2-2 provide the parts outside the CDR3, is KAGVTQTPRYLIKTRGQQVTLSCSPISGHRSVSWYQQTPGQGLQFLFEYFSETQRNKGNFPGRFSGRQFSNSRSEMNVSTLELGDSALYLCASSFTSGYTGELFFGEGSRLTVL.